A selection of T cell receptor beta chains follows, all from one sample in a study of CXCR3-negative and CXCR3-positive naive CD8 T cells. TCRdb re-analyzed the 5' RACE reads; it lists each CDR3 protein once, without DNA. The listing contains under 150,000 distinct CDR3 sequences. Sequencing was done on a sample of naive CXCR3+ CD8+ T cells from blood. The receptor source for this set is a human donor in good health. Some clones in this sample may be carry-over from other donors' samples. Each CDR3 is given with its conserved first and last residue.

J gene: TRBJ2-1; V gene: TRBV7-3; CDR3 protein: CASSPTGSYNEQFF
J gene: TRBJ2-1; V gene: TRBV7-8; CDR3 protein: CASSLTGSYNEQFF
J gene: TRBJ2-2; V gene: TRBV5-1; CDR3 protein: CASSLAMTAPIRAGELFF
J gene: TRBJ2-1; V gene: TRBV15; CDR3 protein: CATGVGLSSNEQFF
J gene: TRBJ2-2; V gene: TRBV12-3/TRBV12-4; CDR3 protein: CASSLVGLRGELFF
J gene: TRBJ2-5; V gene: TRBV29-1; CDR3 protein: CSVEDWRLAGDETQYF
J gene: TRBJ2-4; V gene: TRBV9; CDR3 protein: CASSVAPSGGKNIQYF
J gene: TRBJ1-1; V gene: TRBV12-3/TRBV12-4; CDR3 protein: CASSSWGEGTEAFF
J gene: TRBJ1-2; V gene: TRBV29-1; CDR3 protein: CSVLGLTGDSYGYTF
J gene: TRBJ2-7; V gene: TRBV29-1; CDR3 protein: CSVKDGNSYEQYF
J gene: TRBJ2-2; V gene: TRBV28; CDR3 protein: CASSLSLAGSGGELFF
J gene: TRBJ2-3; V gene: TRBV29-1; CDR3 protein: CSVDPSLADRQYF
J gene: TRBJ1-5; V gene: TRBV5-1; CDR3 protein: CASSPPQGNQPQHF
J gene: TRBJ1-2; V gene: TRBV9; CDR3 protein: CASSGFRDGLSNYGYTF
J gene: TRBJ1-1; V gene: TRBV7-9; CDR3 protein: CASAGGGGPRGATEAFF
J gene: TRBJ1-1; V gene: TRBV27; CDR3 protein: CASRLSGLTEAFF
J gene: TRBJ2-1; V gene: TRBV7-9; CDR3 protein: CASSFSTGWTGNEQFF
J gene: TRBJ2-5; V gene: TRBV28; CDR3 protein: CASSTTVQETQYF
J gene: TRBJ2-7; V gene: TRBV11-2; CDR3 protein: CASKKGGLEQYF
J gene: TRBJ2-3; V gene: TRBV29-1; CDR3 protein: CSVGEGGPYTDTQYF
J gene: TRBJ1-2; V gene: TRBV12-3/TRBV12-4; CDR3 protein: CASSPRGFNYGYTF
J gene: TRBJ2-7; V gene: TRBV5-1; CDR3 protein: CASSFGPRGETYEQYF
J gene: TRBJ2-1; V gene: TRBV28; CDR3 protein: CASSIQSTPNEQFF
J gene: TRBJ2-2; V gene: TRBV28; CDR3 protein: CASSFGGIAGELFF
J gene: TRBJ2-7; V gene: TRBV20-1; CDR3 protein: CSARDWDRGIYEQYF
J gene: TRBJ2-7; V gene: TRBV7-9; CDR3 protein: CASSRLGEGLYEQYF
J gene: TRBJ1-1; V gene: TRBV18; CDR3 protein: CASSPPGQGRHFMNTEAFF
J gene: TRBJ2-5; V gene: TRBV7-6; CDR3 protein: CASSAAGTNQETQYF
J gene: TRBJ1-4; V gene: TRBV2; CDR3 protein: CASIGDGEKLFF
J gene: TRBJ1-6; V gene: TRBV4-3; CDR3 protein: CASSQDRVTGNSPLHF
J gene: TRBJ1-5; V gene: TRBV20-1; CDR3 protein: CSARTGLLNNQPQHF
J gene: TRBJ2-5; V gene: TRBV11-2; CDR3 protein: CASSPGPPIRAQYF
J gene: TRBJ2-3; V gene: TRBV7-9; CDR3 protein: CASSLVTSGTTDTQYF
J gene: TRBJ2-7; V gene: TRBV12-3/TRBV12-4; CDR3 protein: CASSSSGTSDSYEQYF
J gene: TRBJ2-7; V gene: TRBV27; CDR3 protein: CASSYEGAGGHEQYF
J gene: TRBJ2-1; V gene: TRBV4-2; CDR3 protein: CASSQEAGGPDEQFF
J gene: TRBJ2-7; V gene: TRBV10-3; CDR3 protein: CAISVDTSYEQYF
J gene: TRBJ2-3; V gene: TRBV20-1; CDR3 protein: CSATKEREGRDTQYF
J gene: TRBJ2-1; V gene: TRBV7-8; CDR3 protein: CASSPVGRGGLNEQFF
J gene: TRBJ1-1; V gene: TRBV9; CDR3 protein: CASSVGLLNTEAFF
J gene: TRBJ1-4; V gene: TRBV10-3; CDR3 protein: CAISDPSLKKLFF
J gene: TRBJ2-3; V gene: TRBV6-5; CDR3 protein: CASSYNGGQVTDTQYF
J gene: TRBJ2-3; V gene: TRBV7-9; CDR3 protein: CASSSPGDFTDTQYF
J gene: TRBJ1-2; V gene: TRBV20-1; CDR3 protein: CSPIVPGEGLYYGYTF
J gene: TRBJ2-3; V gene: TRBV3-1; CDR3 protein: CASSQWQGIPTPTDTQYF